One and the same sample provided the 8 T cell receptor beta chains below, sequenced in a study of T-cell reconstitution after alpha-beta-depleted transplantation in children. It was with unique molecular identifiers that the TCRbeta library was prepared. MiXCR, run by TCRdb on the PCR reads, gives a single entry per CDR3 protein. The data hold hundreds of thousands of distinct CDR3 sequences, with around 9.6% observed a single time. The starting material was PBMCs from the stem cell graft donor, obtained from the stem cell graft. These TCRs come from a human donor who donated a stem cell graft to a child with SCID.

This clonotype came up many times. The J gene is TRBJ1-6, the V gene TRBV21-1; the D call in the table, TRBD1, was not verified against the DNA. TRBV21-1 constitutes a pseudogene. The CDR3 contains 17 residues. The CDR3 DNA is TGTGCCAGCAGCAAAGAAAGGGACAGGGTGCTAAGTTCACCCCTCCACTTT. Translation gives CASSKERDRVLSSPLHF.

This clonotype was observed a handful of times. The chain joins TRBV2 to TRBJ2-2, with TRBD1 as a possible D gene (5 bases). Trimming left V 3 bases short and J 5 bases short, with 10 bases between. Germline V gives CDR1 SNHLY, CDR2 FYNNEI. CDR3 length equals 14 residues. The CDR3 region has the DNA TGTGCCAGCAGTGACAGGGTATGGACCGGGGAGCTGTTTTTT. Translated: CASSDRVWTGELFF.

This clonotype was seen a few times. The gene calls are TRBV12-3 or TRBV12-4 and TRBJ1-3, with 7 bases fitting TRBD1. This CDR3 has 18 residues. The V segment lost 3 bases and the J segment 0 bases; nucleotides outside the gene matches: 11. CDR3 amino acids: CASSFSGQNWNSGNTIYF. In DNA form, the CDR3 reads TGTGCCAGCAGTTTTTCGGGACAGAATTGGAACTCTGGAAACACCATATATTTT.

This clonotype appeared a few times. The chain uses TRBV29-1 and TRBJ2-3; the D gene is possibly TRBD1 (7 bases). Germline V gene sequence: CDR1 SQVTM, CDR2 ANQGSEA. Trimming cost V 3 bases and J 4 bases, with 14 bases left between them. This CDR3 has 14 amino acids. The CDR3 coding sequence is TGCAGCGTTGACGAGGCAGGGGGGTCAGATACGCAGTATTTT. Protein product: CSVDEAGGSDTQYF.

This clonotype occurred a few times. V is TRBV20-1 and J is TRBJ2-1; TRBD2 aligns across 14 bases. V lost 6 bases, J lost 6 bases, and 4 bases stayed unmatched. Germline assignment: CDR1 DFQATT and CDR2 SNEGSKA (reference sequence). The CDR3 covers 14 residues. CDR3 coding DNA: TGCAGTGCCCGGGGACTAGCGGGGGTCAATGAGCAGTTCTTC. Its translation is CSARGLAGVNEQFF.

The chain is built from TRBV15 and TRBJ2-2, with 10 positions matching TRBD1. Trimming took 0 bases from V and 7 from J; bases not matched to a gene: 11. The CDR3 has 18 residues. Germline V gene sequence: CDR1 LNHNV, CDR2 YYDKDF (reference sequence). The CDR3 bases are TGTGCCACCAGCAGAGATGTTGGGGACAGGGGATATATCGGGGAGCTGTTTTTT. As protein: CATSRDVGDRGYIGELFF.

This clonotype has just a few counts. Sequence at one end of the junction differs from germline and may be a read error. This chain joins TRBV5-1 and TRBJ2-1; 8 positions agree with TRBD1. Germline V gene sequence: CDR1 SGHRS, CDR2 YFSETQ. This CDR3 has 14 residues. Here the CDR3 reads CASSSGTGYNELFF. CDR3 nucleotides: TGCGCCAGCAGCTCAGGGACAGGTTACAATGAGCTGTTCTTC.

The sample holds many counts of this clonotype. V and J are TRBV5-1 and TRBJ1-6; D is possibly TRBD1 (6 bases). Between the trimmed V and J ends, which lost 0 bases and 6 bases, there was a span of 19 bases. This CDR3 is built from 18 residues. Per germline, CDR1 SGHRS and CDR2 YFSETQ. Here the CDR3 DNA reads TGCGCCAGCAGCTTGGGACAGGATCTCATCCGGGGTAATTCACCCCTCCACTTT. Protein sequence: CASSLGQDLIRGNSPLHF.